This TCR beta chain comes out of a study of shared clonotypes between healthy human individuals. TCRdb's table, derived via immunoSEQ multiplex PCR, lists solely in-frame clones and lacks some. The table lists approximately 1,500,000 clones, roughly 98% of them singletons, with 0.4% to 0.55% in the top ten. All donors qualified as healthy HIV-negative adults and had experienced no recent acute infections or vaccinations. Trimming pared 2 bases from V and 3 bases from J, leaving 17 bases between. Germline V gives CDR1 MNHNS, CDR2 SASEGT. CDR3 length: 17 residues. The sequenced sample consisted of naive CD4+ T cells sorted from blood. Subset of the sample: CD45RA+ positively selected. The genes are TRBV6-1 and TRBJ1-3; D unclear. The TCR was taken from a young man in good health. CDR3 in amino acids: CASSELLASRYGNTIYF. CDR3 bases: TGTGCCAGCAGTGAACTCCTCGCAAGCCGATATGGAAACACCATATATTTT.